The clone carrying this T cell receptor beta chain was seen many times. The data were taken from a study of tumor-infiltrating lymphocytes in primary liver carcinoma. A primer matching the constant region was used to make TCR beta cDNA from around 460 ng of total RNA. Nested multiplex PCR, run for three rounds with slightly modified ARM-PCR, yielded TCR beta libraries. TRBV1-TRBV30 forward and Cbeta reverse primers drove the first two roughly 10-cycle rounds. One entry per CDR3 protein results from TCRdb running MiXCR on the multiplex PCR reads. The table lists 120,000 or so distinct CDR3 sequences, about 59% of them singletons. V lost 0 bases, J lost 9 bases, and 6 bases stayed unmatched. Germline V CDR1 and CDR2: MNHNS, SASEGT. This CDR3 has 17 residues. The source material, roughly 20-31 mg of unsorted bulk tissue, was used to co-extract RNA and DNA.

What was sequenced was liver tumor tissue from sampling region 1. The subset denotes: tumor region T1, superior pole. The TCR originated in a woman aged 60 to 75 with primary liver carcinoma and hepatitis B virus infection. The chain uses TRBV6-1 and TRBJ2-1, with 15 bases fitting TRBD2. CDR3 protein: CASSEARGLAGGAEQFF. The CDR3 DNA reads as TGTGCCAGCAGTGAAGCTCGGGGACTAGCGGGAGGAGCTGAGCAGTTCTTC.